Below, 29 T cell receptor beta chains from the same sample are listed, as sequenced in a study of shared clonotypes between healthy human individuals. Produced via immunoSEQ multiplex PCR; TCRdb's table is partial and in-frame only. This sample has 550,000 to 850,000 clones, with 72% found just once. Sequencing input: memory CD4+ T cells sorted from blood. Documented subset: CD45RA-negative fraction. The source of these receptors is a woman aged 25 to 45 in good health.

The CDR3 loop reads CASRAWGGNTGELFF. CDR3 DNA sequence: TGTGCCAGCAGGGCTTGGGGGGGCAACACCGGGGAGCTGTTTTTT. The chain carries TRBV7-2 and TRBJ2-2, with D maybe TRBD2 (7 bases). The CDR3 has 15 amino acids. V was clipped by 6 bases and J by 2 bases, with 13 bases between them. Germline CDR1 and CDR2: SGHTA and FQGNSA.

The sample holds one count of this clone. The chain carries TRBV5-4 and TRBJ1-2; 7 bases match TRBD1. V lost 0 bases and J lost 7; bases outside the gene matches: 3. The CDR3 covers 13 residues. Per germline, CDR1 SGHNT and CDR2 YYREEE (reference sequence). CDR3 residues: CASSLVDRAGYTF. The CDR3 nucleotides are TGTGCCAGCAGCTTGGTTGACAGGGCTGGCTACACCTTC.

This chain links TRBV5-4 with TRBJ2-5; the D is unclear. Germline V gene lookup returns CDR1 SGHNT and CDR2 YYREEE (reference sequence). The CDR3 runs 15 residues. The ends were cut back, 1 base at V and 0 bases at J, with 10 bases in the middle. CDR3 in DNA: TGTGCCAGCAGCTTGTCCCATGCGAACCAAGAGACCCAGTACTTC. This codes for CASSLSHANQETQYF.

This chain connects TRBV5-1 to TRBJ2-7; 9 positions agree with TRBD1. The V segment lost 4 bases and the J segment 3 bases; nucleotides outside the gene matches: 5. CDR3 length: 14 residues. Germline CDR1 is SGHRS and CDR2 is YFSETQ. CDR3 sequence (DNA): TGCGCCAGCAGCACGGGACAGGGCCGCTACGAGCAGTACTTC. Translation: CASSTGQGRYEQYF.

This chain connects TRBV19 to TRBJ2-2, with TRBD2 matching over 12 bases. V dropped 6 bases and J dropped 5; count of bases not matched to a gene: 7. This CDR3 spans 16 amino acids. Germline CDR1 LNHDA, CDR2 SQIVND (reference sequence). The chain's CDR3 is CASRATSGRRTGELFF. CDR3 DNA sequence: TGTGCCAGTAGGGCTACTAGCGGGAGGCGTACCGGGGAGCTGTTTTTT.

This clone was counted a few times. This sample includes further DNA sequences coding for the same CDR3. The chain joins TRBV11-2 to TRBJ1-1; D unclear. The CDR3 sequence is 13 residues long. CDR1 is SGHAT and CDR2 is FQNNGV in the germline V gene. The ends were cut back, 1 base at V and 1 base at J, with 4 bases in the middle. The CDR3 here is CASSLGGNTEAFF. The CDR3 DNA reads TGTGCCAGCAGCTTAGGTGGGAACACTGAAGCTTTCTTT. The full variable domain, completed using reference TRBV11-2 and TRBJ1-1, is EAGVAQSPRYKIIEKRQSVAFWCNPISGHATLYWYQQILGQGPKLLIQFQNNGVVDDSQLPKDRFSAERLKGVDSTLKIQPAKLEDSAVYLCASSLGGNTEAFFGQGTRLTVV.

This rearrangement joins TRBV2 to TRBJ1-5; D is unclear. V lost 6 bases, J lost 6 bases, and 15 bases lay in between. CDR1 and CDR2 (germline): SNHLY, FYNNEI. The CDR3 length is 14 residues. As DNA, the CDR3 is TGTGCCAGCAGCGCCAGTACCTTTGGTCAGCCCCAGCATTTT. Protein: CASSASTFGQPQHF.

CDR3 sequence: CASSLAGVVNSYEQYF. The CDR3 bases are TGTGCCAGTAGCCTAGCGGGAGTCGTAAACTCCTACGAGCAGTACTTC. The genes are TRBV19 and TRBJ2-7; 10 bases line up with TRBD2. Germline loops: CDR1 LNHDA, CDR2 SQIVND (reference sequence). CDR3 length: 16 residues. J gave up 0 bases and V 6 bases, and 8 bases lay outside the gene matches. Supplemented by reference TRBV19 and TRBJ2-7, the full variable domain reads DGGITQSPKYLFRKEGQNVTLSCEQNLNHDAMYWYRQDPGQGLRLIYYSQIVNDFQKGDIAEGYSVSREKKESFPLTVTSAQKNPTAFYLCASSLAGVVNSYEQYFGPGTRLTVT.

V and J are TRBV6-1 and TRBJ2-1; 8 nucleotides align to TRBD2. The CDR3 is 15 amino acids. Germline CDR1 reads MNHNS; CDR2 reads SASEGT. J gave up 7 bases and V 5 bases, and 10 bases lay outside the gene matches. The CDR3 sequence: CASSSRGGKVNEQFF. The CDR3 bases are TGTGCCAGCAGTTCCCGGGGGGGAAAGGTTAATGAGCAGTTCTTC.

This clone was detected only a few times. The V call is TRBV28, the J call TRBJ2-7; 9 nucleotides agree with TRBD2. V lost 9 bases, J lost 2 bases, and 8 bases stayed unmatched. Germline V gene lookup returns CDR1 MDHEN and CDR2 SYDVKM. The CDR3 contains 14 residues. The CDR3 protein is CASAVAGAPYEQYF. The CDR3 coding sequence is TGTGCCAGTGCTGTAGCGGGAGCCCCCTACGAGCAGTACTTC.

V and J are TRBV28 and TRBJ1-4; D gene ambiguous. Per the germline V gene, CDR1 is MDHEN and CDR2 is SYDVKM. This CDR3 contains 15 residues. The V end was cut by 3 bases, the J end by 3 bases, with 11 bases between. The CDR3 DNA reads as TGTGCCAGCAGTTTTTCGGGCGGTTCTAATGAAAAACTGTTTTTT. Translating it yields CASSFSGGSNEKLFF. The whole variable domain, remainder taken from reference TRBV28 and TRBJ1-4, is DVKVTQSSRYLVKRTGEKVFLECVQDMDHENMFWYRQDPGLGLRLIYFSYDVKMKEKGDIPEGYSVSREKKERFSLILESASTNQTSMYLCASSFSGGSNEKLFFGSGTQLSVL.

The rearrangement links TRBV23-1 to TRBJ1-4; D is unclear. TRBV23-1 is reported as an ORF; its role is uncertain. V lost 9 bases, J lost 5 bases, and 7 bases lay in between. The length of the CDR3 is 11 residues. CDR3 amino acids: CARDRNEKLFF. CDR3 DNA sequence: TGCGCCAGGGACCGAAATGAAAAACTGTTTTTT.

The chain combines TRBV11-3 with TRBJ2-1; 9 positions match TRBD2. This CDR3 has 16 residues. Germline CDR1 is SGHNT and CDR2 is YENEEA. The trim removed 5 bases at V and 4 bases at J, leaving 9 bases unmatched. For the CDR3, the DNA is TGTGCCAGCAGCCGTAGCGGGAGCGGGAGTTACAATGAGCAGTTCTTC. Translating it yields CASSRSGSGSYNEQFF.

The V gene is TRBV4-2, the J gene TRBJ1-1, with TRBD1 matching over 7 bases. V dropped 5 bases and J dropped 10; count of bases not matched to a gene: 16. This CDR3 contains 15 residues. CDR1 and CDR2 (germline): LGHNA, YNFKEQ. CDR3 protein: CASSLVDAGGLRAFF. The CDR3, as DNA: TGTGCCAGCAGCTTGGTCGATGCAGGGGGATTGAGAGCTTTCTTT.

This sequence joins TRBV4-1 and TRBJ2-7, with a possible D match to TRBD2 (6 bases). Looked up from germline, CDR1 is MGHRA and CDR2 is YSYEKL. V lost 0 bases, J lost 0 bases, and 21 bases lay in between. The length of the CDR3 is 19 residues. CDR3 nucleotide sequence: TGCGCCAGCAGCCAAGAGCGGTCGCGGGGCCAAAGCCGCTCCTACGAGCAGTACTTC. Protein sequence: CASSQERSRGQSRSYEQYF.

The chain is built from TRBV5-6 and TRBJ2-2; weak D call: TRBD2 (6 bases). V was trimmed by 4 bases and J by 2 bases, leaving 15 bases between them. This CDR3 has 16 amino acids. Per germline, CDR1 SGHDT and CDR2 YYEEEE. The CDR3 region is CASSQRDLGNTGELFF. The CDR3, as DNA: TGTGCCAGCAGCCAACGGGACTTAGGAAACACCGGGGAGCTGTTTTTT.

The gene calls are TRBV19 and TRBJ2-5; possibly TRBD1 or TRBD2 for D (11 bases each). Germline V gene data show CDR1 as LNHDA and CDR2 as SQIVND (reference sequence). The CDR3 runs 18 residues. The ends were cut back, 7 bases at V and 5 bases at J, with 29 bases in the middle. The CDR3 coding sequence is TGTGCCAGTAAAGCCTCACGACTAGCGGGGACAGGGGGGGAGACCCAGTACTTC. Translated, it gives CASKASRLAGTGGETQYF.

This clone was picked up one time. This chain connects TRBV10-3 to TRBJ2-3; D is unresolved. Looked up from germline, CDR1 is ENHRY and CDR2 is SYGVKD. Trimming cost V 2 bases and J 2 bases, with 11 bases left between them. The CDR3 extends over 15 amino acids. The chain's CDR3 is CAISENDPITDTQYF. Written as DNA, the CDR3 is TGTGCCATCAGTGAGAACGACCCGATCACAGATACGCAGTATTTT.

Points on this clone: A much larger clone lies a single base off, so this may be a read error. The J gene is TRBJ1-5, the V gene TRBV7-9, with a possible D match to TRBD1 (5 bases). The CDR3 extends over 12 amino acids. Germline V gives CDR1 SEHNR, CDR2 FQNEAQ (reference sequence). With 8 bases removed from V and 4 bases from J, the gap between germline ends came to 9 bases. The CDR3 sequence is CASGRGNQPQHF. CDR3 nucleotides: TGTGCCAGCGGTAGGGGTAATCAGCCCCAGCATTTT.

CDR3: CASSTRLAGRETQYF. The CDR3 nucleotides are TGTGCCAGCAGCACAAGACTAGCGGGGCGGGAGACCCAGTACTTC. The J gene is TRBJ2-5, the V gene TRBV5-4, with TRBD2 matching over 11 bases. J gave up 5 bases and V 4 bases, and 7 bases lay outside the gene matches. This CDR3 has 15 amino acids. The V gene's germline CDR1 is SGHNT and CDR2 YYREEE (reference sequence).

The V and J genes are TRBV4-1 and TRBJ2-6, with 7 bases matching TRBD1. This CDR3 spans 16 amino acids. Looked up from germline, CDR1 is MGHRA and CDR2 is YSYEKL. The ends lost 3 bases at V and 2 bases at J; junction bases unmatched: 4. In DNA, the CDR3 is TGCGCCAGCAGCCAGGGTGACAGGGCTGGGGCCAACGTCCTGACTTTC. Its protein is CASSQGDRAGANVLTF.

V is TRBV19 and J is TRBJ1-1, with D perhaps TRBD1 (6 bases). Trimming took off 5 bases at V and 2 bases at J, with 12 bases between the two ends. CDR3 length: 14 residues. Germline V gene lookup returns CDR1 LNHDA and CDR2 SQIVND (reference sequence). The DNA for the CDR3 is TGTGCCAGTAGTCGAAACGGGGGCAACACTGAAGCTTTCTTT. It is translated as CASSRNGGNTEAFF.

Concerning this clone itself: An end of the junction does not agree with germline; a read error may underlie this. The rearrangement links TRBV25-1 to TRBJ2-7; 7 bases are shared with TRBD1. The CDR3 is made up of 17 amino acids. Germline loops: CDR1 MGHDK, CDR2 SYGVNS. The DNA of the CDR3 is TGTGCCGGCAGTGAATACCTACGTATGGACAGGAACTACGAGCAGTACTTC. Amino acid sequence: CAGSEYLRMDRNYEQYF.

This clone has a handful of counts. The CDR3 sequence is CASSLYLVNYEQYF. CDR3 sequence (DNA): TGTGCCAGCAGTTTATACCTGGTTAACTACGAGCAGTACTTC. The J gene is TRBJ2-7, the V gene TRBV28; D unclear. This CDR3 has 14 amino acids. CDR1 is MDHEN and CDR2 is SYDVKM in the germline V gene. V was clipped by 1 base and J by 3 bases, with 10 bases between them.

The chain couples TRBV2 to TRBJ2-2; D is tentatively TRBD1 or TRBD2 (5 bases each). The V gene lost 9 bases and the J gene lost 6 bases, with 11 bases spanning the gap. The germline gives CDR1 SNHLY, CDR2 FYNNEI. This CDR3 is 12 amino acids long. The CDR3 loop is CASVGDAGELFF. The CDR3 nucleotides are TGTGCCAGTGTGGGGGACGCCGGGGAGCTGTTTTTT.

The V gene is TRBV7-8, the J gene TRBJ2-1; no reliable D call. V was pared by 4 bases and J by 9 bases, with 19 bases between. The CDR3 has 15 residues. Germline loops: CDR1 SGHVS, CDR2 FQNEAQ. The CDR3 is CASSSQQGSWAEQFF. The CDR3 DNA follows: TGTGCCAGCAGCTCCCAACAAGGTAGTTGGGCTGAGCAGTTCTTC.

CDR3 in amino acids: CASSLGNEGPELFF. The CDR3 DNA is TGCGCCAGCAGCTTGGGGAACGAGGGGCCGGAGCTGTTTTTT. V gene TRBV5-1 combines with J gene TRBJ2-2; D may be TRBD1 or TRBD2 (5 bases each). Trimming stripped 0 bases from V and 10 bases from J, with 13 bases between. The CDR3 is 14 amino acids. Germline CDR1 and CDR2: SGHRS and YFSETQ.

The chain carries TRBV4-2 and TRBJ1-1; the D is unclear. The CDR3 consists of 14 residues. Trimming took off 5 bases at V and 5 bases at J, with 15 bases between the two ends. The germline V gene has CDR1 LGHNA and CDR2 YNFKEQ. The CDR3 here is CASSLGGLGTEAFF. As DNA, the CDR3 is TGTGCCAGCAGCTTGGGCGGCCTTGGGACTGAAGCTTTCTTT.

This sequence joins TRBV5-1 and TRBJ1-1; D is ambiguous. The V gene lost 0 bases and the J gene lost 0 bases, with 9 bases spanning the gap. Germline V gives CDR1 SGHRS, CDR2 YFSETQ. CDR3 length: 15 amino acids. In DNA form, the CDR3 reads TGCGCCAGCAGCTTGGAGACCGTAATGAACACTGAAGCTTTCTTT. Translated, it gives CASSLETVMNTEAFF.